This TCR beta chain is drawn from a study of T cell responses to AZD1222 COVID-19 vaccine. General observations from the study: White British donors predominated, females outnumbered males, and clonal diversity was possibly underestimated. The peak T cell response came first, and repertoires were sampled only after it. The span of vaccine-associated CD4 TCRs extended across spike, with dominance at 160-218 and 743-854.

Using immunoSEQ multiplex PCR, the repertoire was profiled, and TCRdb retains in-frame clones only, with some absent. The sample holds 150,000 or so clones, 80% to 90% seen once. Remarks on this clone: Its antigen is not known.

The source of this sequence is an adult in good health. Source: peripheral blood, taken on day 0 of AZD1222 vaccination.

CDR3 loop: CASEDFMNTEAFF. The CDR3 DNA follows: TGTGCCAGCGAGGACTTTATGAACACTGAAGCTTTCTTT. The chain has TRBV6-5 and TRBJ1-1; D is unresolved. Trimming removed 8 bases at V and 0 bases at J, with 10 bases between. Germline CDR1 and CDR2: MNHEY and SVGAGI. This CDR3 has 13 residues.